This TCR beta chain was recovered during a study of PD-L1 blockade in urothelial cancer. The data were produced by immunoSEQ multiplex PCR, yet TCRdb's version contains in-frame clones alone and is incomplete. Among 50,000 or so clones listed, around 77% were seen once. The CDR3 loop spans 12 amino acids. V lost 1 base to trimming and J lost 5 bases, with 5 bases between them. Germline V lookup: CDR1 PRHDT, CDR2 FYEKMQ (reference sequence). V gene TRBV13 combines with J gene TRBJ2-5; unclear D gene. Here the sequenced sample was PBMCs, taken around atezolizumab (anti-PD-L1) treatment. The clonotype was recovered from a man between 65 and 80 years old with urothelial cancer. The CDR3 loop is CASSLALETQYF. Written as DNA, the CDR3 is TGTGCCAGCAGCTTAGCCCTGGAGACCCAGTACTTC.